This T cell receptor (beta chain) comes out of a study of cytomegalovirus exposure and HLA in healthy donors. Findings of the study overall: The study dropped some indistinguishable V segments, TRBV6-2 and TRBV6-3 among them. TCR beta chains numbering some 160 were designated cytomegalovirus-associated.

V lost 8 bases and J lost 0, with 10 bases in between. The CDR3 has 14 residues. The germline CDR1 and CDR2 sequences are WNHNN and SYGVQD (reference sequence). Comment on this clone: Its antigen is still unknown.

Each donor was healthy, and each was a bone marrow donor. The PCR employed 60 Vbeta primers together with 13 Jbeta primers. The data were produced by immunoSEQ multiplex PCR, yet TCRdb's version contains in-frame clones alone and is incomplete. The repertoire holds around 140,000 clones, with 79% as singletons. This receptor was obtained from a male donor in good health and CMV-seronegative. The chain combines TRBV10-1 with TRBJ2-2, with unresolved D. The sequenced sample was PBMCs. CDR3 in amino acids: CASQIAANTGELFF. DNA of the CDR3: TGCGCCAGCCAGATAGCCGCGAACACCGGGGAGCTGTTTTTT.